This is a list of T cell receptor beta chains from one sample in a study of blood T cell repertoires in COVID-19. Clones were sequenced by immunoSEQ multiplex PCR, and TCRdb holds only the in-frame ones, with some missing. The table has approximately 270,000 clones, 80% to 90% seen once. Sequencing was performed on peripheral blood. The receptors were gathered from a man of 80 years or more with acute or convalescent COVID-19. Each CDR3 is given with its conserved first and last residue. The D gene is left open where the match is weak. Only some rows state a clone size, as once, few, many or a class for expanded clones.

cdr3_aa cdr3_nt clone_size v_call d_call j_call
CASSYADRGDNQPQHF TGTGCCAGCAGTTACGCTGACAGGGGCGACAATCAGCCCCAGCATTTT once TRBV6-5 TRBD1 TRBJ1-5
CASSWAGEVEAEAFF TGTGCCAGCAGCTGGGCGGGGGAGGTAGAGGCTGAAGCTTTCTTT . TRBV7-2 . TRBJ1-1
CASSEAGTSGTYEQYF TGTGCCAGCAGCGAGGCCGGGACTAGCGGAACCTACGAGCAGTACTTC . TRBV6-6 TRBD2 TRBJ2-7
CASSGTNRIGETQYF TGTGCCAGCAGTGGTACTAACAGGATTGGGGAGACCCAGTACTTC . TRBV28 . TRBJ2-5
CAISDSGQANTEAFF TGTGCCATCAGTGATTCAGGGCAGGCGAACACTGAAGCTTTCTTT once TRBV10-3 . TRBJ1-1
CASSSSGSGTGELFF TGTGCCAGCAGCAGTAGCGGGAGTGGCACCGGGGAGCTGTTTTTT . TRBV7-6 TRBD2 TRBJ2-2
CASSVGGRTNEQFF TGTGCCAGCAGCGTAGGTGGGAGAACGAATGAGCAGTTCTTC . TRBV9 . TRBJ2-1
CAIREGTGGTEAFF TGTGCCATCAGGGAAGGGACAGGGGGCACTGAAGCTTTCTTT few TRBV10-3 TRBD1 TRBJ1-1
CASSFRQGQYVDGYTF TGTGCCAGCAGCTTTCGACAGGGTCAATATGTCGATGGCTACACCTTC . TRBV7-2 TRBD1 TRBJ1-2
CASSMRDQPQHF TGTGCCAGTAGTATGAGGGATCAGCCCCAGCATTTT . TRBV19 . TRBJ1-5
CASTDPRGLYGYTF TGTGCCAGCACAGACCCGCGCGGACTCTATGGCTACACCTTC . TRBV11-2 . TRBJ1-2
CASSLGQGETQYF TGTGCCAGCAGCTTAGGACAGGGGGAGACCCAGTACTTC . TRBV7-2 TRBD1 TRBJ2-5
CASSAFGGPNTGELFF TGTGCCAGCAGCGCGTTCGGGGGACCTAACACCGGGGAGCTGTTTTTT . TRBV11-3 . TRBJ2-2
CASGPDYYEQYF TGCGCCAGCGGTCCGGACTACTACGAGCAGTACTTC . TRBV5-1 . TRBJ2-7
CASSRGTSGRATETQYF TGTGCCAGCAGCAGAGGGACTAGCGGGAGGGCCACGGAGACCCAGTACTTC . TRBV7-2 TRBD2 TRBJ2-5
CASRGTSGRSETQYF TGTGCCAGCAGGGGGACTAGCGGGAGAAGTGAGACCCAGTACTTC . TRBV6-5 TRBD2 TRBJ2-5
CASSLDSGGHSEQYF TGCGCCAGCAGCTTGGACTCGGGGGGGCACTCCGAGCAGTACTTC . TRBV5-1 TRBD2 TRBJ2-7
CASSPSGSSYNEQFF TGCGCCAGCAGCCCGTCGGGTAGCTCCTACAATGAGCAGTTCTTC . TRBV5-1 . TRBJ2-1
CASSVGGGSYGYTF TGTGCCAGCAGCGTAGGAGGCGGGAGCTATGGCTACACCTTC . TRBV9 . TRBJ1-2
CASSESWGHTGELFF TGTGCCAGCAGTGAATCGTGGGGCCACACCGGGGAGCTGTTTTTT . TRBV25-1 . TRBJ2-2
CASKGAPINTGELFF TGTGCCAGCAAGGGGGCCCCGATAAACACCGGGGAGCTGTTTTTT . TRBV28 TRBD1 TRBJ2-2
CASSLRRGGSYNEQFF TGCGCCAGCAGCTTGCGGCGGGGAGGCTCCTACAATGAGCAGTTCTTC . TRBV5-1 . TRBJ2-1
CASSPGTGKGGGNEQFF TGTGCCAGCAGCCCCGGGACTGGTAAAGGCGGTGGCAATGAGCAGTTCTTC . TRBV7-2 . TRBJ2-1
CASSVEARKRQFF TGTGCCAGCAGCGTAGAGGCTAGAAAAAGACAGTTCTTC . TRBV9 . TRBJ2-1
CASSSGTGFYEQYF TGCGCCAGCAGCTCCGGGACAGGGTTCTACGAGCAGTACTTC . TRBV5-1 TRBD1 TRBJ2-7
CASMRTGVSTDTQYF TGTGCCAGCATGAGAACGGGGGTTAGCACAGATACGCAGTATTTT . TRBV7-9 . TRBJ2-3
CASRGLGTGNTIYF TGCGCCAGCAGGGGGCTTGGAACTGGAAACACCATATATTTT . TRBV5-1 . TRBJ1-3
CASSLELAGGNEQFF TGTGCCAGCAGCTTAGAACTAGCGGGAGGAAATGAGCAGTTCTTC . TRBV7-2 TRBD2 TRBJ2-1
CASSLLTGETGELFF TGTGCCAGCAGCTTATTAACGGGTGAAACCGGGGAGCTGTTTTTT . TRBV11-3 . TRBJ2-2
CASSYSAGKGYTF TGTGCCAGCAGTTACTCGGCAGGGAAAGGCTACACCTTC . TRBV6-5 . TRBJ1-2
CASSFLGGTDTQYF TGTGCCAGCAGTTTTCTCGGGGGTACAGATACGCAGTATTTT . TRBV27 . TRBJ2-3
CASSSGTPYSYEQYF TGTGCCAGCAGCTCCGGGACTCCCTACTCCTACGAGCAGTACTTC once TRBV7-2 . TRBJ2-7
CASSSGGDFNEKLFF TGTGCCAGCAGCTCAGGGGGCGACTTTAATGAAAAACTGTTTTTT . TRBV11-2 TRBD1 TRBJ1-4
CASSTGPGVAEAFF TGTGCCAGTAGTACCGGACCAGGGGTAGCTGAAGCTTTCTTT . TRBV19 . TRBJ1-1
CASSSRGPGNTIYF TGTGCCAGTAGTAGTAGGGGTCCTGGAAACACCATATATTTT . TRBV19 . TRBJ1-3
CASSSQAPGELFF TGCGCCAGCAGCTCACAGGCTCCCGGGGAGCTGTTTTTT . TRBV5-1 . TRBJ2-2
CASSQDHRDNSPLHF TGTGCCAGCAGCCAAGATCACAGAGATAATTCACCCCTCCACTTT . TRBV14 . TRBJ1-6
CASSEFTSGGETQYF TGTGCCAGCAGTGAATTTACTAGCGGGGGTGAGACCCAGTACTTC . TRBV25-1 TRBD2 TRBJ2-5
CASSFNPGLDADTQYF TGTGCCAGCAGCTTCAATCCGGGACTAGATGCAGATACGCAGTATTTT . TRBV7-3 TRBD2 TRBJ2-3
CASSPFLGRVGTEAFF TGTGCCAGTAGTCCCTTCTTGGGCAGGGTAGGAACTGAAGCTTTCTTT . TRBV19 . TRBJ1-1
CASSMRRGRETQYF TGTGCCAGTAGTATGCGAAGGGGTCGCGAGACCCAGTACTTC once TRBV19 . TRBJ2-5
CASSQGGAGGFQPQHF TGCGCCAGCAGCCAGGGGGGGGCAGGGGGCTTTCAGCCCCAGCATTTT . TRBV4-1 TRBD1 TRBJ1-5
CASSDPGQGVYGYTF TGTGCCAGCAGTGACCCAGGACAGGGAGTGTATGGCTACACCTTC . TRBV6-1 TRBD1 TRBJ1-2
CASSQGQQEGQPQHF TGCGCCAGCAGCCAGGGACAGCAGGAAGGTCAGCCCCAGCATTTT . TRBV4-3 TRBD1 TRBJ1-5
CASTIFPGLDSEQYF TGCGCCAGCACCATATTCCCGGGACTAGACTCCGAGCAGTACTTC . TRBV5-1 TRBD2 TRBJ2-7
CASSQDGGLRMTEAFF TGTGCCAGCAGCCAAGATGGGGGGTTGAGGATGACTGAAGCTTTCTTT once TRBV4-2 . TRBJ1-1
CASSDSQGTVRLPHYGYTF TGTGCCAGCTCAGATAGCCAAGGGACAGTAAGATTGCCCCACTATGGCTACACCTTC . TRBV18 TRBD1 TRBJ1-2
CASSGEGTLNTEAFF TGTGCCAGCAGCGGAGAGGGAACCCTCAACACTGAAGCTTTCTTT . TRBV9 . TRBJ1-1
CASSYPDRKGNTIYF TGTGCCAGCAGTTACCCGGACAGGAAAGGAAACACCATATATTTT . TRBV6-6 TRBD1 TRBJ1-3
CASREAGRAGTQYF TGTGCCAGCCGGGAGGCGGGGAGGGCAGGTACGCAGTATTTT . TRBV2 TRBD2 TRBJ2-3
CASSDLGRWAYEQYF TGTGCCAGCAGTGACCTAGGGAGGTGGGCCTACGAGCAGTACTTC . TRBV28 . TRBJ2-7
CASTPVRTSSNTEAFF TGTGCCAGTACCCCGGTGAGGACAAGTAGTAACACTGAAGCTTTCTTT . TRBV19 . TRBJ1-1
CAISESGTFGNTIYF TGTGCCATCAGTGAATCGGGAACGTTTGGAAACACCATATATTTT . TRBV10-3 . TRBJ1-3
CASSSRQGYNEQFF TGCGCCAGCAGCTCTCGACAGGGATACAATGAGCAGTTCTTC . TRBV5-1 TRBD1 TRBJ2-1